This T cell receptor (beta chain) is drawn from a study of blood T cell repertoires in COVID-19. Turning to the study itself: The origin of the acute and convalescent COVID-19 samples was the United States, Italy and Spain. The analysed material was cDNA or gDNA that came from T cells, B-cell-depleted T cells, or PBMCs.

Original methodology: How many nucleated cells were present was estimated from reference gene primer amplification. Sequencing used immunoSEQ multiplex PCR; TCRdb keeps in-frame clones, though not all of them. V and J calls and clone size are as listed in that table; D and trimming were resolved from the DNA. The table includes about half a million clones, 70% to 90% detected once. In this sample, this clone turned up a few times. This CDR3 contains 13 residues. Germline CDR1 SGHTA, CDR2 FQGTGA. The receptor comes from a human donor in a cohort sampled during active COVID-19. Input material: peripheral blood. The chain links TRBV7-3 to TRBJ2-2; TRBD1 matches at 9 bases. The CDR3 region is CATGQGGTGELFF. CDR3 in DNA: TGTGCTACGGGACAGGGCGGTACCGGGGAGCTGTTTTTT.